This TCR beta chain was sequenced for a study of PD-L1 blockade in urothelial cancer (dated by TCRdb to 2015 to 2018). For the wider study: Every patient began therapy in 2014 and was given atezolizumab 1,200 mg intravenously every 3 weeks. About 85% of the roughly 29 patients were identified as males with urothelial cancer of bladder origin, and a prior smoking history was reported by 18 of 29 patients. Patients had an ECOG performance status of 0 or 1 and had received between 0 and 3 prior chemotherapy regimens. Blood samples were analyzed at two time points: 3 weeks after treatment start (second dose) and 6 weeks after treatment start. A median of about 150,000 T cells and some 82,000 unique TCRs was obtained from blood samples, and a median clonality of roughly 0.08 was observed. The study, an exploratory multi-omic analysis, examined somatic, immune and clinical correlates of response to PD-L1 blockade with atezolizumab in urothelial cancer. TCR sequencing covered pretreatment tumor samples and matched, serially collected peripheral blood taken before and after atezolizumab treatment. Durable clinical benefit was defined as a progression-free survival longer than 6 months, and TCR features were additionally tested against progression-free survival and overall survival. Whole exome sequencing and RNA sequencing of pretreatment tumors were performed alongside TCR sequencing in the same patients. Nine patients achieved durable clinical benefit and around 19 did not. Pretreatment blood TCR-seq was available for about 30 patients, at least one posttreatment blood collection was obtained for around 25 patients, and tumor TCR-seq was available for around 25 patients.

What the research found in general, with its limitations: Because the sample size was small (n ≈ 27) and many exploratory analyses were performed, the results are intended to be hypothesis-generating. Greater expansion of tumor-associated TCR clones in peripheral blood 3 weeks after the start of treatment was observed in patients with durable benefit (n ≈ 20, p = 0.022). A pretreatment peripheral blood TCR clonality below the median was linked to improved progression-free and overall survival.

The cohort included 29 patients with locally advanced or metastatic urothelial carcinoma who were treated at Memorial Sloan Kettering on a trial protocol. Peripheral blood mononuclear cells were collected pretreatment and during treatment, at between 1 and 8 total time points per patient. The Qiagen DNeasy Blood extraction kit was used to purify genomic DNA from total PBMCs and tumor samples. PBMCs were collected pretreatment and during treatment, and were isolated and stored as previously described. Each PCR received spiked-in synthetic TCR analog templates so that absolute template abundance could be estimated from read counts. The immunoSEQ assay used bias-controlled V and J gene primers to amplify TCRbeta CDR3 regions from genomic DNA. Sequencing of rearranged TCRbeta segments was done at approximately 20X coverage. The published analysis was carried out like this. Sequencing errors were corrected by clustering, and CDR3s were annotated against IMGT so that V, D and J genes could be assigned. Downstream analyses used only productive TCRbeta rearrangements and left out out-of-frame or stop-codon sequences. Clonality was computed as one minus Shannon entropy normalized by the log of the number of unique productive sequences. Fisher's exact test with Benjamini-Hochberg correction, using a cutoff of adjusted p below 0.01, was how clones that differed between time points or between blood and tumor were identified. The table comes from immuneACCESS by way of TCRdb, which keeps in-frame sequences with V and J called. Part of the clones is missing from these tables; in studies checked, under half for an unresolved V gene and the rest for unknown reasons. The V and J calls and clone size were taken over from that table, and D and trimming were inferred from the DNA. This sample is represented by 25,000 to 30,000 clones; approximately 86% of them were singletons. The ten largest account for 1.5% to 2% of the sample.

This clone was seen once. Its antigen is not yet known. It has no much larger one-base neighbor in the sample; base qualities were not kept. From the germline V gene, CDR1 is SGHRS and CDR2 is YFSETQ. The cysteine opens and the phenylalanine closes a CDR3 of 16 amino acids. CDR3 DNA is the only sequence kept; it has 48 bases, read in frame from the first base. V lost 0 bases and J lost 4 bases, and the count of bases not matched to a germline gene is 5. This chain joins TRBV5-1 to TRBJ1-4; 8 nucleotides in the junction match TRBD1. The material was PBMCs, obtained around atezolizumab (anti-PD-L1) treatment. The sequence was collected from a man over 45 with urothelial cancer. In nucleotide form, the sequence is TGCGCCAGCAGCTTGGCCGGGACAGGATTTAATGAAAAACTGTTTTTT. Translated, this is CASSLAGTGFNEKLFF.